The 12 T cell receptor beta chains given below trace back to one sample, sequenced in a study of human T cells and chemical hapten exposure. TCRdb re-called the RACE reads through MiXCR, storing one row per CDR3 protein. This table has about 84,000 distinct CDR3 sequences, more than 9% appearing once. Time point reported: patch test 2, 6 weeks after DPC sensitization. Documented treatment: therapeutic diphenylcyclopropenone sensitization with weekly scalp DPC. Sequencing was performed on whole blood, taken in connection with sensitization to the hapten diphenylcyclopropenone (DPC). These receptors all come from a woman in her forties or fifties with alopecia areata. Some clones in this sample may be carry-over from other donors' samples.

This clonotype came up a few times. V is TRBV2 and J is TRBJ2-2; a weak D match, TRBD2 (5 bases). The CDR3 totals 15 residues. Germline V gene lookup returns CDR1 SNHLY and CDR2 FYNNEI. Trimming removed 6 bases from V and 2 bases from J, with 13 bases in between. CDR3 protein: CASSNTRGNTGELFF. CDR3 sequence (DNA): TGTGCCAGCAGCAACACTAGAGGAAACACCGGGGAGCTGTTTTTT.

Written as DNA, the CDR3 is TGCAGTGCTAGAGTGAGCGGGGTGGGAGATACGCAGTATTTT. Its translation: CSARVSGVGDTQYF. The V gene is TRBV20-1, the J gene TRBJ2-3, with 7 positions matching TRBD2. The CDR3 sequence is 14 residues long. V lost 1 base to trimming and J lost 5 bases; unmatched junction nucleotides: 6. CDR1 is DFQATT, CDR2 SNEGSKA, per germline (reference sequence).

V and J are TRBV5-1 and TRBJ2-7, with no clear D. V dropped 4 bases and J dropped 5 bases, with 16 bases sitting between them. This CDR3 is 14 amino acids long. CDR1 SGHRS and CDR2 YFSETQ come from the germline V gene. The CDR3 nucleotides are TGCGCCAGCAGCCTGAATGTCCCCCAGGACGAGCAGTACTTC. Protein sequence: CASSLNVPQDEQYF.

This clonotype was observed a handful of times. The rearrangement links TRBV5-1 to TRBJ2-7; tentatively, D is TRBD1 (5 bases). CDR1 is SGHRS, CDR2 YFSETQ, per germline. The CDR3 runs to 16 residues. V was clipped by 0 bases and J by 2 bases, with 15 bases between them. In DNA, the CDR3 is TGCGCCAGCAGCTTGGACACAGGTATAAAGACCTACGAGCAGTACTTC. Translating gives CASSLDTGIKTYEQYF.

This clonotype was found many times. The J gene is TRBJ2-6, the V gene TRBV30; unclear D gene. The ends were cut back, 3 bases at V and 0 bases at J, with 12 bases in the middle. This CDR3 has 16 residues. Germline CDR1 and CDR2: GTSNPN and SVGIG (reference sequence). For the CDR3, the DNA is TGTGCCTGGAGAAGTGTCAGTAGCTCTGGGGCCAACGTCCTGACTTTC. Residues: CAWRSVSSSGANVLTF.

Ten or more counts support this clonotype. V usage is TRBV20-1 and J usage is TRBJ2-3; D is unresolved. V was shortened by 6 bases and J by 0 bases, with 13 bases between the two germline ends. Germline assignment: CDR1 DFQATT and CDR2 SNEGSKA (reference sequence). This CDR3 region has 14 residues. Here the CDR3 DNA reads TGCAGTGCGCAAATCCCCCTGAGCACAGATACGCAGTATTTT. Protein: CSAQIPLSTDTQYF.

V and J are TRBV20-1 and TRBJ2-5; 8 bases fit TRBD2. The CDR3 totals 16 residues. The germline CDR1 and CDR2 sequences are DFQATT and SNEGSKA (reference sequence). V was pared by 6 bases and J by 3 bases, with 15 bases of the junction left unmatched. The CDR3 DNA reads as TGCAGTGCCCCCGGGGGGGGGCGGATAAGGGAAGAGACCCAGTACTTC. Amino acid sequence: CSAPGGGRIREETQYF.

This clonotype was observed at least ten times. This chain joins TRBV3-1 and TRBJ2-1, with D hard to call. CDR3 length equals 14 residues. CDR1 is LGHDT, CDR2 YNNKEL, per germline (reference sequence). Trimming removed 1 base from V and 3 bases from J, with 7 bases in between. The CDR3 loop is CASSQASGYNEQFF. For the CDR3, the DNA is TGTGCCAGCAGCCAAGCTAGTGGCTACAATGAGCAGTTCTTC.

The V call is TRBV20-1, the J call TRBJ2-2, with 14 bases that match TRBD2. The CDR3 is 14 amino acids. Germline V CDR1 and CDR2: DFQATT, SNEGSKA (reference sequence). The CDR3 here is CAGTSGRYTGELFF. Here the CDR3 DNA reads TGCGCCGGGACTAGCGGGAGATACACCGGGGAGCTGTTTTTT.

The chain joins TRBV4-2 to TRBJ1-1; D perhaps matches TRBD1 (5 bases). Trimming took off 5 bases at V and 7 bases at J, with 14 bases between the two ends. Germline CDR1 is LGHNA and CDR2 is YNFKEQ. The CDR3 length is 13 residues. CDR3 protein: CASSMGRSVEAFF. The CDR3, as DNA: TGTGCCAGCAGCATGGGACGGTCCGTTGAAGCTTTCTTT.

The chain employs TRBV14 and TRBJ2-1, with 11 bases lining up with TRBD2. The germline CDR1 and CDR2 sequences are SGHDN and FVKESK. The CDR3 spans 19 residues. V lost 3 bases and J lost 4; bases outside the gene matches: 14. CDR3 DNA sequence: TGTGCCAGCAGCCACAAGCTTTCCCTGCTAGCGGGGGGTTACAATGAGCAGTTCTTC. Encoded protein: CASSHKLSLLAGGYNEQFF.

This clonotype was counted ten times or more. The rearrangement links TRBV29-1 to TRBJ2-7; D is perhaps TRBD1 (6 bases). This CDR3 is built from 14 residues. Germline CDR1 and CDR2: SQVTM and ANQGSEA. Trimming stripped 5 bases from V and 2 bases from J, with 16 bases between. The CDR3 protein is CSVPDRNNAYEQYF. DNA of the CDR3: TGCAGCGTTCCAGACAGGAATAATGCCTACGAGCAGTACTTC.